This T cell receptor (beta chain) was obtained from a study of blood T cell repertoires in COVID-19. Whole-study context: Both acute and convalescent COVID-19 samples were obtained from the United States, Italy and Spain.

Between the trimmed V and J ends, which lost 3 bases and 0 bases, there was a span of 3 bases. This CDR3 spans 12 amino acids. In germline, CDR1 is SEHNR, CDR2 FQNEAQ (reference sequence). In the original processing: Nucleated cell number was recorded as an estimate derived from reference gene primer amplification. Profiled with immunoSEQ multiplex PCR; TCRdb holds only in-frame clones, not every one. The DNA gave D and trimming, while V, J and clone size come from that table. The top ten hold about 2% of the sample, which has roughly 120,000 clones, about 86% seen once. The sequence derives from a woman aged 45-59 years with acute or convalescent COVID-19. V and J are TRBV7-9 and TRBJ2-7; D gene uncertain. The sample consisted of peripheral blood. The CDR3 coding sequence is TGTGCCAGCAGCTTCTCCTCCTACGAGCAGTACTTC. Amino acid sequence: CASSFSSYEQYF.